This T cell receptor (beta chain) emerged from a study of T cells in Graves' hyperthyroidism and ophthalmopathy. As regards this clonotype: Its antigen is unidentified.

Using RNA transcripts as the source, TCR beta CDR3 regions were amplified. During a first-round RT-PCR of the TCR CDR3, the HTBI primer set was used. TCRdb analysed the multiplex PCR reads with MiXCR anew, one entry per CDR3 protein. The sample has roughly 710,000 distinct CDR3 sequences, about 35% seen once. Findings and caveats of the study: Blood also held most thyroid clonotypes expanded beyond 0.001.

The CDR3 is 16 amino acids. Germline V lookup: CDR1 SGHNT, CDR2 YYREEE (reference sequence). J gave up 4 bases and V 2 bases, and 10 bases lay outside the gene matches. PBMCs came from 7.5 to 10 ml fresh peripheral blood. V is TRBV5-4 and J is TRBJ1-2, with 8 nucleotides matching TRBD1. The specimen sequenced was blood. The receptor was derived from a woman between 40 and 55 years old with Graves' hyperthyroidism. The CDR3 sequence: CASSLWTGPIFYGYTF. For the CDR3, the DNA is TGTGCCAGCAGCTTATGGACAGGGCCGATCTTCTATGGCTACACCTTC.